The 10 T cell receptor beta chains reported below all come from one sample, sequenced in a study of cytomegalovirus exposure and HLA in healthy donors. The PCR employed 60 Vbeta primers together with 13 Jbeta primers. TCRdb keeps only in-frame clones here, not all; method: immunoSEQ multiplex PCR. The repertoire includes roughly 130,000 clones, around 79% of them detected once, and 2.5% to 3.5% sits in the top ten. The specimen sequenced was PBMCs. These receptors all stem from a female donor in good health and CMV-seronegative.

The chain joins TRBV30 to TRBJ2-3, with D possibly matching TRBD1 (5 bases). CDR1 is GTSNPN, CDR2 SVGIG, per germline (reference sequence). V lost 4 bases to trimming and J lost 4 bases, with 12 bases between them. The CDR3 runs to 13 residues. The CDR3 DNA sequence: TGTGCCTGGAAATCGTGGGGCGCAGATACGCAGTATTTT. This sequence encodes CAWKSWGADTQYF.

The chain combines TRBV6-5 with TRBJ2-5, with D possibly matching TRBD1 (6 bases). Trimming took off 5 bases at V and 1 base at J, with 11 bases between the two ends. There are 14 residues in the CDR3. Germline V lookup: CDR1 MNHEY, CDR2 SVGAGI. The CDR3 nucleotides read TGTGCCAGCAGTCCCCGGGACACCCAAGAGACCCAGTACTTC. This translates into CASSPRDTQETQYF.

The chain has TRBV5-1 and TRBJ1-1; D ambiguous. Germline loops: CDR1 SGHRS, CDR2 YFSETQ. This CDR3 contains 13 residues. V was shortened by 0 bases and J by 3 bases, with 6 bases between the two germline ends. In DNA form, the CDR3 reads TGCGCCAGCAGCTTGGGACGGGACACTGAAGCTTTCTTT. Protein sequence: CASSLGRDTEAFF.

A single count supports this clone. CDR3 nucleotide sequence: TGTGCCAGCAGGACCGGGGGAGAGACCCAGTACTTC. This codes for CASRTGGETQYF. The chain is built from TRBV7-8 and TRBJ2-5; possible D gene TRBD2, 6 bases. Trimming removed 6 bases from V and 4 bases from J, with 9 bases in between. The CDR3 is 12 amino acids. Germline V CDR1 and CDR2: SGHVS, FQNEAQ.

The DNA for the CDR3 is TGTGCCAGCAGCTTACAGGGGGAAGGCCACACCTTC. Translating it yields CASSLQGEGHTF. The chain uses TRBV7-9 and TRBJ1-2; 7 nucleotides agree with TRBD1. Looked up from germline, CDR1 is SEHNR and CDR2 is FQNEAQ (reference sequence). This CDR3 comprises 12 residues. Trimming took 2 bases from V and 12 from J; bases not matched to a gene: 6.

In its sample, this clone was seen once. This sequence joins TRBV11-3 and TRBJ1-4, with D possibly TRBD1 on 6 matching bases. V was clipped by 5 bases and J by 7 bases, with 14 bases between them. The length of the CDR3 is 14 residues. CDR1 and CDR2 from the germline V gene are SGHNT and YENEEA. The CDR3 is CASSPTGTGEKLFF. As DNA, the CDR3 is TGTGCCAGCAGCCCGACAGGAACGGGTGAAAAACTGTTTTTT.

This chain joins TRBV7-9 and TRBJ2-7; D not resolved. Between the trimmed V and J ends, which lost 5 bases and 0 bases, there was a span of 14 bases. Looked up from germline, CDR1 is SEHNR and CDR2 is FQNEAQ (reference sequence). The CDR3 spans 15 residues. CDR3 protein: CASSLRPANSYEQYF. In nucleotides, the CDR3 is TGTGCCAGCAGCCTGCGGCCAGCGAACTCCTACGAGCAGTACTTC.

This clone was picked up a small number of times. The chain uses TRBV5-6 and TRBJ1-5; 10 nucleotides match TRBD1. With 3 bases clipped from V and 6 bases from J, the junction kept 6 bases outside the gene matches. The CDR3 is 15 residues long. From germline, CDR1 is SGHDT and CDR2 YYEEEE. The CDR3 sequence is CASSWGQGLSQPQHF. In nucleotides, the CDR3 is TGTGCCAGCAGCTGGGGACAGGGGTTGAGTCAGCCCCAGCATTTT.

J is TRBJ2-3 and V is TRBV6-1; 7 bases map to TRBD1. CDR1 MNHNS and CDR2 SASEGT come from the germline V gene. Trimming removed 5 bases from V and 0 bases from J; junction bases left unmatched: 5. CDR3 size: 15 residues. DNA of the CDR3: TGTGCCAGCAGTCCCGGGACAGCGAGCACAGATACGCAGTATTTT. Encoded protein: CASSPGTASTDTQYF.

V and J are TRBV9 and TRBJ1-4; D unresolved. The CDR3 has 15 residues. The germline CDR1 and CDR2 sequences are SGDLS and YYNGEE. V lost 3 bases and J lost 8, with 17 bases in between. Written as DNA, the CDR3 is TGTGCCAGCAGCGCGGACCCCAACGCGGGAGAAAAACTGTTTTTT. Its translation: CASSADPNAGEKLFF.